Below are 3 T cell receptor beta chains sequenced from a single sample in a study of T cell repertoires in cytomegalovirus infection. TCRdb itself ran the reads through MiXCR, one entry per CDR3 protein. Of 50,000 to 65,000 distinct CDR3 sequences in the sample, 20% to 25% are singletons; the top ten hold 64%. For these receptors, no antigen is known. The material was CD8+ T cells from cultured PBMCs, obtained from culture after CMV antigen stimulation. These TCRs come from a human donor in good health (CMV status not recorded). Some clones in this sample may be carry-over from other donors' samples.

This clonotype showed up just a few times. This sequence joins TRBV4-1 and TRBJ2-2, with D possibly being TRBD1 (5 bases). The CDR3 consists of 14 residues. CDR1 is MGHRA, CDR2 YSYEKL, per germline. The germline V and J ends were trimmed by 4 bases and 6 bases, with 12 bases remaining between them. The CDR3 DNA follows: TGCGCCAGCAGCCCGAATCTAGGGGCCGGGGAGCTGTTTTTT. This translates into CASSPNLGAGELFF.

Many counts were recorded for this clonotype. The V and J genes are TRBV7-9 and TRBJ2-5, with 11 bases aligning to TRBD1. Trimming at V came to 2 bases and at J to 5 bases, leaving 7 bases not matched to a gene. The CDR3 runs 16 residues. Germline-derived CDR1 and CDR2 are SEHNR and FQNEAQ (reference sequence). The CDR3 sequence: CASSLYGQGAEETQYF. The DNA of the CDR3 is TGTGCCAGCAGCTTATATGGACAGGGGGCGGAGGAGACCCAGTACTTC.

The chain uses TRBV19 and TRBJ2-6; D is uncertain. The CDR3 loop spans 16 amino acids. The V end was cut by 7 bases, the J end by 4 bases, with 17 bases between. Germline CDR1 LNHDA, CDR2 SQIVND (reference sequence). The CDR3 DNA reads as TGTGCCAGTACCTATGGGCGAGATTACGGGGCCAACGTCCTGACTTTC. Residues: CASTYGRDYGANVLTF.